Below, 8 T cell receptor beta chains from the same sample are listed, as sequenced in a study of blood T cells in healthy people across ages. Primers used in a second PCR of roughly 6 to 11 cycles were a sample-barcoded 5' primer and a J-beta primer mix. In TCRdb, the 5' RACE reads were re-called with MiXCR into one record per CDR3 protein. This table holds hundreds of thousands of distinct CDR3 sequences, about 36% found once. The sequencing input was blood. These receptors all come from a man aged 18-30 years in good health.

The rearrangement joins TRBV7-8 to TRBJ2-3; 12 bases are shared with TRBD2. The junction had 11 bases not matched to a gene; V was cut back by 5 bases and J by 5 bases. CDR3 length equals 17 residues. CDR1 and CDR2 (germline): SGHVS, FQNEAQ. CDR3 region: CASSPNGLAGFGDTQYF. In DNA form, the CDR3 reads TGTGCCAGCAGCCCTAATGGACTAGCGGGGTTTGGAGATACGCAGTATTTT.

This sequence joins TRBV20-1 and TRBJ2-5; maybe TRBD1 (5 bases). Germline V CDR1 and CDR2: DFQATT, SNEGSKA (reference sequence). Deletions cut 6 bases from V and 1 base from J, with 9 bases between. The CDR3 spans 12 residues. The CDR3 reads CSAQAPQETQYF. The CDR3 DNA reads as TGCAGTGCACAGGCACCCCAAGAGACCCAGTACTTC.

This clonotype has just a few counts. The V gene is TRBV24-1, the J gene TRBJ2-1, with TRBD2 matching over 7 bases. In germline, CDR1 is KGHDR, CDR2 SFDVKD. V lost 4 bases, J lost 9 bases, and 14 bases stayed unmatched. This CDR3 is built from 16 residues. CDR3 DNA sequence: TGTGCCACCAGTGACAAAGGGGTTGCGGCTAGCGGTGAGCAGTTCTTC. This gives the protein CATSDKGVAASGEQFF.

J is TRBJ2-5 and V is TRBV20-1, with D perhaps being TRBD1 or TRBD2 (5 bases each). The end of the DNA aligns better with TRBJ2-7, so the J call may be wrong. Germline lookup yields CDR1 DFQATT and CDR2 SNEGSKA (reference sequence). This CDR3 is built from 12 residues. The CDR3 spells CSAPGARYEQYF. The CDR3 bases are TGCAGTGCACCCGGGGCTCGCTACGAGCAGTACTTC.

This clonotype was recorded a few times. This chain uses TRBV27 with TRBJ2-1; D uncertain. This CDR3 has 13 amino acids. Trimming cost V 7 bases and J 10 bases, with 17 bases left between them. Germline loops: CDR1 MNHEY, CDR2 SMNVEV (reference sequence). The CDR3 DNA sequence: TGTGCCAGCACCTCTCATGTGTCTGGGGAGCAGTTCTTC. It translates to CASTSHVSGEQFF.

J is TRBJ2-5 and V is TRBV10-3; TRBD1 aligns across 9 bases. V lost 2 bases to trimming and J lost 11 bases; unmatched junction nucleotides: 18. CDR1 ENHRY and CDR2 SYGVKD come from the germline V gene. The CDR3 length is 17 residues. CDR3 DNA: TGTGCCATCAGTGAGCCGACGGACAGGGGTATGTCGAATGAGCAGTACTTC. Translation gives CAISEPTDRGMSNEQYF.

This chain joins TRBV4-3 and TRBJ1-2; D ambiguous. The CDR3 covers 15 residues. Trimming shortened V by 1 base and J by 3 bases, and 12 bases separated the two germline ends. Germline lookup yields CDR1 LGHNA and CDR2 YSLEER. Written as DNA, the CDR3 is TGCGCCAGCAGCCAAGGGGTCGCCGTACACTATGGCTACACCTTC. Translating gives CASSQGVAVHYGYTF.

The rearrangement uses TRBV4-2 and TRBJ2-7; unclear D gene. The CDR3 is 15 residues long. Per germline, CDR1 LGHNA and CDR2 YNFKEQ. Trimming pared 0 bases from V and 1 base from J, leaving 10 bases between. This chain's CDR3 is CASSQEPGQSYEQYF. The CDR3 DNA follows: TGTGCCAGCAGCCAAGAGCCCGGTCAGTCCTACGAGCAGTACTTC.